This TCR beta chain came from a study of CD8+ T cells in alopecia areata. The wider study: Twice a day, 5 to 10 mg of oral tofacitinib was administered to treated patients. Study-wide points: More clonal than normal scalp was lesional scalp, particularly alopecia totalis/universalis.

Sequencing used cDNA as its template, made by extracting RNA and reverse transcribing it. TCRdb keeps only in-frame clones here, not all; method: immunoSEQ multiplex PCR. The sample lists about 150,000 clones, under 60% occurring once. The CDR3 has 15 residues. Germline-derived CDR1 and CDR2 are SQVTM and ANQGSEA. The V end lost 7 bases, the J end lost 1 base, and 17 bases lay between the germline ends. Points on this clone: Its antigen is not identified.

This clonotype originated in a human donor with alopecia areata. Here the sequenced sample was CD4+ T cells sorted from blood, taken at week 0. The chain carries TRBV29-1 and TRBJ2-1; perhaps D is TRBD1 or TRBD2 (7 bases each). CDR3 nucleotide sequence: TGCAGCGGTTCCGGGACAGCGGGGTCCTACAATGAGCAGTTCTTC. Protein sequence: CSGSGTAGSYNEQFF.